The sequence of this T cell receptor beta chain was determined in a study of response to subunit inactivated influenza vaccine (dated 2018 in TCRdb). About the full investigation: The study used deep quantitative T cell receptor repertoire profiling to track responses to a trivalent subunit inactivated influenza vaccine.

The CDR3, cysteine through phenylalanine, is 15 amino acids long. The entry retains the CDR3 DNA only, 45 bases that are in frame from base 1. For CDR1 and CDR2, the germline V gene lists ENHRY and SYGVKD. V is cut by 3 bases and J by 2 bases, and the space between the germline ends is 13 bases. Receptor libraries were prepared by RT-PCR. Sequencing used an Illumina HiSeq 2500. The public reads were run again by TCRdb, first through fastp at Q25 and then through MiXCR, and only productive beta chains were kept. Identical CDR3 proteins give one entry, which carries the most common genes and DNA. The sample table holds around 580,000 distinct CDR3 sequences, of which 10% to 15% were seen once. The ten largest clones take up 10% to 13% of the sample. Study-wide conclusions, independent of this receptor: The authors proposed that each seasonal influenza vaccination may bring in only a limited number of new T cells.

This clonotype has just a few counts. Its antigen remains unidentified. No much larger clone exists at a distance of one base, and base qualities are not known. The sequence joins TRBV10-3 to TRBJ1-2; too little of a D gene remains to name it. This specimen was PBMCs from blood, taken on the day of vaccination. This clonotype originated in a man aged 45-65 years who received an inactivated influenza vaccine. Donor details come from another sample of the same person, matched by shared clones. The CDR3 is CAISDFLGLNYGYTF. The nucleotide sequence is given as TGTGCCATCAGTGATTTCCTGGGTCTAAACTATGGCTACACCTTC.